The clone carrying this T cell receptor (beta chain) was recorded once. This sample was taken from a study of cytomegalovirus exposure and HLA in healthy donors. Primers included in the PCR were 60 Vbeta and 13 Jbeta primers. Method: immunoSEQ multiplex PCR; TCRdb's copy keeps in-frame clones and lacks some. This table has 130,000 to 150,000 clones, roughly 80% appearing once. This CDR3 spans 15 amino acids. V lost 1 base to trimming and J lost 3 bases, with 13 bases between them. Germline V gene sequence: CDR1 SGHVS, CDR2 FNYEAQ. The chain is built from TRBV7-6 and TRBJ2-7; D unresolved. Specimen: PBMCs. This clonotype originated in a woman between 40 and 55 years old in good health and CMV-seropositive. CDR3 sequence (DNA): TGTGCCAGCAGCTTAGGAAGTGGTTACAACTACGAGCAGTACTTC. Residues: CASSLGSGYNYEQYF. Together with reference TRBV7-6 and TRBJ2-7, the CDR3 gives the full variable domain: GAGVSQSPRYKVTKRGQDVALRCDPISGHVSLYWYRQALGQGPEFLTYFNYEAQQDKSGLPNDRFSAERPEGSISTLTIQRTEQRDSAMYRCASSLGSGYNYEQYFGPGTRLTVT.